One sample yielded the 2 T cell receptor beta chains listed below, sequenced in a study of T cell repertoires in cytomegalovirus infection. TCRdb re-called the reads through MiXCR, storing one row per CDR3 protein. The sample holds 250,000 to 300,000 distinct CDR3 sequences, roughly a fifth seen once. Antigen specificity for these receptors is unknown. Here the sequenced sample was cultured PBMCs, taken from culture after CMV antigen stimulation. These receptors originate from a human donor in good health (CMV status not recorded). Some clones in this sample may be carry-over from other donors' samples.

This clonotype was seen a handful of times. The CDR3 region has the DNA TGCAGTTTTCTAGCGGGAGGGAACACAGATACGCAGTATTTT. Its translation: CSFLAGGNTDTQYF. The gene calls are TRBV20-1 and TRBJ2-3; 12 bases align to TRBD2. Germline loops: CDR1 DFQATT, CDR2 SNEGSKA (reference sequence). V was pared by 8 bases and J by 2 bases, with 5 bases of the junction left unmatched. The CDR3 contains 14 residues.

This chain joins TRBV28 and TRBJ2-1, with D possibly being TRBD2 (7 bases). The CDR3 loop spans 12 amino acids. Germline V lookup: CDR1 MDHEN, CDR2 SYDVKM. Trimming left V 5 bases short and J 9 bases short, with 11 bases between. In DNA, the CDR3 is TGTGCCAGCAGTCACGGGGGGCCTGAGCAGTTCTTC. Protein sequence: CASSHGGPEQFF.